The 13 T cell receptor beta chains below were found in one sample sequenced in a study of T cell responses to AZD1222 COVID-19 vaccine. Assay used: immunoSEQ multiplex PCR; TCRdb lists only in-frame clones, some missing. The sample gives about 130,000 clones, 90% of which show up once; about 4.3% is in the top ten. The source was peripheral blood, collected on day 0 of MenACWY control vaccination. The receptors originated from an adult in good health.

V and J are TRBV9 and TRBJ1-2; D remains ambiguous. Trimming took 1 base from V and 6 from J, leaving 10 bases between them. Germline CDR1 reads SGDLS; CDR2 reads YYNGEE. CDR3 size: 13 residues. The CDR3 here is CASSVSGGHGYTF. The CDR3 region has the DNA TGTGCCAGCAGCGTAAGCGGCGGCCATGGCTACACCTTC.

This rearrangement joins TRBV19 to TRBJ2-1; D may correspond to TRBD1 or TRBD2 (6 bases each). CDR3 length equals 15 residues. The V end was cut by 5 bases, the J end by 3 bases, with 14 bases between. Looked up from germline, CDR1 is LNHDA and CDR2 is SQIVND (reference sequence). This chain's CDR3 is CASSGGGTHYNEQFF. DNA for the CDR3: TGTGCCAGTAGTGGGGGCGGGACCCACTACAATGAGCAGTTCTTC.

This sequence joins TRBV28 and TRBJ2-2, with 8 bases that match TRBD1. This CDR3 has 16 amino acids. Looked up from germline, CDR1 is MDHEN and CDR2 is SYDVKM. The V segment lost 5 bases and the J segment 1 base; nucleotides outside the gene matches: 6. In nucleotides, the CDR3 is TGTGCCAGCAGTGTGACAGGGGTTCTGAACACCGGGGAGCTGTTTTTT. Its translation: CASSVTGVLNTGELFF.

This clone is a singleton in its sample. The genes are TRBV6-5 and TRBJ2-1, with D unclear. Germline V gene lookup returns CDR1 MNHEY and CDR2 SVGAGI. The CDR3 length is 13 residues. Trimming removed 7 bases at V and 4 bases at J, with 11 bases between. In nucleotides, the CDR3 is TGTGCCAGCATGAAGGACCTATACAATGAGCAGTTCTTC. Its protein is CASMKDLYNEQFF.

The gene calls are TRBV4-2 and TRBJ2-7, with 8 bases matching TRBD2. Trimming took 1 base from V and 2 from J; bases not matched to a gene: 4. CDR1 LGHNA and CDR2 YNFKEQ come from the germline V gene. CDR3 length equals 15 residues. The CDR3 DNA follows: TGTGCCAGCAGCCAAGCGGGGGGGGCCGCCTACGAGCAGTACGTC. It encodes CASSQAGGAAYEQYV.

The chain recombines TRBV9 with TRBJ2-5; tentative D call: TRBD2 (5 bases). Germline assignment: CDR1 SGDLS and CDR2 YYNGEE. The V and J ends lost 1 base and 3 bases respectively, with 13 bases between them. The CDR3 length is 15 residues. CDR3 region: CASSVSGSGKETQYF. In nucleotides, the CDR3 is TGTGCCAGCAGCGTATCTGGGTCGGGGAAAGAGACCCAGTACTTC.

This clone was seen a single time. J is TRBJ1-2 and V is TRBV12-3 or TRBV12-4; TRBD1 might be the D (6 bases). Trimming shortened V by 6 bases and J by 6 bases, and 11 bases separated the two germline ends. There are 12 residues in the CDR3. The CDR3 region has the DNA TGTGCCAGCAGACCAGGGGTGGATGGCTACACCTTC. Its translation is CASRPGVDGYTF.

The rearrangement links TRBV28 to TRBJ1-2, with D maybe TRBD1 (6 bases). This CDR3 contains 14 residues. Trimming stripped 2 bases from V and 4 bases from J, with 11 bases between. Germline assignment: CDR1 MDHEN and CDR2 SYDVKM. CDR3 amino acids: CASSLPQGGYGYTF. In DNA form, the CDR3 reads TGTGCCAGCAGTTTACCACAGGGTGGCTATGGCTACACCTTC.

This clone appeared a single time. The chain has TRBV13 and TRBJ1-6, with 7 bases identical to TRBD1. The CDR3 runs to 20 residues. Germline values: CDR1 PRHDT, CDR2 FYEKMQ (reference sequence). V lost 5 bases to trimming and J lost 6 bases; unmatched junction nucleotides: 22. The CDR3 is CASSRGGTGTARISNSPLHF. The CDR3 bases are TGTGCCAGCAGCCGAGGGGGTACGGGGACAGCCCGAATCTCTAATTCACCCCTCCACTTT.

V gene TRBV7-9 combines with J gene TRBJ1-4, with D unclear. V was trimmed by 1 base and J by 7 bases, leaving 7 bases between them. This CDR3 has 13 residues. Per germline, CDR1 SEHNR and CDR2 FQNEAQ (reference sequence). CDR3 DNA: TGTGCCAGCAGCTTAGGACGAGGTGAAAAACTGTTTTTT. Residues: CASSLGRGEKLFF. Filled out from reference TRBV7-9 and TRBJ1-4, the complete variable domain reads DTGVSQNPRHKITKRGQNVTFRCDPISEHNRLYWYRQTLGQGPEFLTYFQNEAQLEKSRLLSDRFSAERPKGSFSTLEIQRTEQGDSAMYLCASSLGRGEKLFFGSGTQLSVL.

The chain joins TRBV5-1 to TRBJ1-6, with D hard to call. The CDR3 has 13 amino acids. The germline gives CDR1 SGHRS, CDR2 YFSETQ. Trimming pared 3 bases from V and 8 bases from J, leaving 9 bases between. The CDR3 sequence: CASSSHLDSPLHF. CDR3 coding DNA: TGCGCCAGCAGCTCGCACCTAGATTCACCCCTCCACTTT.

This sequence joins TRBV11-2 and TRBJ2-7; D not resolved. This CDR3 is built from 12 residues. V shed 3 bases and J shed 3 bases, with 6 bases lying between them. From germline, CDR1 is SGHAT and CDR2 FQNNGV. CDR3 sequence (DNA): TGTGCCAGCAGCTTTGGAGACTACGAGCAGTACGTC. Translating gives CASSFGDYEQYV.

The CDR3: CASSYGGYTF. Written as DNA, the CDR3 is TGTGCCAGCAGTTACGGGGGCTACACCTTC. The V gene is TRBV7-9, the J gene TRBJ1-2; unclear D gene. This CDR3 contains 10 residues. Germline CDR1 and CDR2: SEHNR and FQNEAQ (reference sequence). Trimming cost V 6 bases and J 8 bases, with 7 bases left between them.